This T cell receptor beta chain was sequenced during a study of human versus mouse CDR3 diversity and MHC coevolution. On this clone: Its antigen is unidentified.

Naive CD4 T cells were sorted as CD45RO-negative, CD62L-positive. The repertoire was sequenced with immunoSEQ multiplex PCR; TCRdb's copy has only in-frame clones and lacks some. This sample has 60,000 to 95,000 clones, with around 90% found just once. Findings of the study overall: Among all groups, most of the three human donors showed least clonal inequality. Humans had the largest estimated TCR beta repertoire, around 1.6 million clonotypes.

This CDR3 comprises 15 residues. Germline CDR1 is MNHNS and CDR2 is SASEGT. V gave up 2 bases and J gave up 5 bases; unmatched junction bases: 8. This sequence joins TRBV6-1 and TRBJ1-2; 7 bases line up with TRBD1. The sequence came from a person between 25 and 75 years old in good health. Sequencing input: naive CD4+ T cells from blood. Sample subset: CD45RO-negative CD62L-positive naive CD4 T cells. The CDR3 DNA reads TGTGCCAGCAGTGAATATGACAGGGCCTCTTATGGCTACACCTTC. Residues: CASSEYDRASYGYTF.